This entry lists 9 T cell receptor beta chains sequenced from one sample in a study of shared clonotypes between healthy human individuals. The repertoire was sequenced with immunoSEQ multiplex PCR; TCRdb's copy has only in-frame clones and lacks some. Seen here are some 2,000,000 clones, 90% to 95% observed once, and the top ten hold 0.1% to 0.15%. The specimen sequenced was naive CD4+ T cells sorted from blood. Stated subset: CD45RA+ positively selected. The source is a man younger than 35 in good health.

The chain combines TRBV5-1 with TRBJ1-4, with a weak D call TRBD1 (6 bases). Trimming pared 2 bases from V and 4 bases from J, leaving 9 bases between. Germline loops: CDR1 SGHRS, CDR2 YFSETQ. CDR3 length: 14 amino acids. The CDR3 reads CASSLVRGNEKLFF. CDR3 DNA: TGCGCCAGCAGCTTAGTCAGGGGTAATGAAAAACTGTTTTTT. Full variable domain (missing parts from reference TRBV5-1 and TRBJ1-4): KAGVTQTPRYLIKTRGQQVTLSCSPISGHRSVSWYQQTPGQGLQFLFEYFSETQRNKGNFPGRFSGRQFSNSRSEMNVSTLELGDSALYLCASSLVRGNEKLFFGSGTQLSVL.

The chain couples TRBV25-1 to TRBJ1-6, with no clear D. The ends were cut back, 3 bases at V and 9 bases at J, with 6 bases in the middle. CDR1 MGHDK and CDR2 SYGVNS come from the germline V gene. The length of the CDR3 is 12 residues. CDR3 sequence reads: CASSDYSSPLHF. The CDR3 DNA is TGTGCCAGCAGTGATTACAGTTCACCCCTCCACTTT.

This clone was recorded once. The chain uses TRBV6-1 and TRBJ2-3; 7 bases map to TRBD1. The CDR3 has 13 amino acids. V shed 10 bases and J 4 bases; nucleotides not matched to a gene: 8. Looked up from germline, CDR1 is MNHNS and CDR2 is SASEGT. The CDR3 here is CATQTGAADTQYF. CDR3 coding DNA: TGTGCCACCCAAACAGGGGCGGCAGATACGCAGTATTTT.

J is TRBJ1-1 and V is TRBV6-5; D is uncertain. Trimming removed 0 bases from V and 4 bases from J, with 9 bases in between. Germline CDR1 reads MNHEY; CDR2 reads SVGAGI. This CDR3 contains 14 residues. CDR3 in amino acids: CASSYSEAGTEAFF. CDR3 DNA sequence: TGTGCCAGCAGTTACTCTGAAGCGGGCACTGAAGCTTTCTTT.

This clone was detected once. The genes are TRBV5-6 and TRBJ1-2; D possibly corresponds to TRBD1 (5 bases). Between the trimmed V and J ends, which lost 0 bases and 5 bases, there was a span of 11 bases. Germline V gene sequence: CDR1 SGHDT, CDR2 YYEEEE. The CDR3 totals 14 residues. The CDR3 region has the DNA TGTGCCAGCAGCTTGGATCTGGGGGTTTATGGCTACACCTTC. Translation gives CASSLDLGVYGYTF.

The V call is TRBV30, the J call TRBJ1-1; the D is unclear. The CDR3 spans 15 residues. V lost 2 bases and J 1 base, leaving 14 bases between the germline ends. Germline CDR1 is GTSNPN and CDR2 is SVGIG (reference sequence). CDR3 in amino acids: CAWSLPLKGNTEAFF. In DNA form, the CDR3 reads TGTGCCTGGAGTTTACCGCTCAAAGGGAACACTGAAGCTTTCTTT.

DNA for the CDR3: TGTGCCAGCAGCCTCAGTGTCAATCAGCCCCAGCATTTT. Translation gives CASSLSVNQPQHF. The chain couples TRBV7-8 to TRBJ1-5; D gene uncertain. V was pared by 5 bases and J by 3 bases, with 8 bases between. CDR3 length: 13 amino acids. Germline values: CDR1 SGHVS, CDR2 FQNEAQ. The full variable domain, completed using reference TRBV7-8 and TRBJ1-5, is GAGVSQSPRYKVAKRGQDVALRCDPISGHVSLFWYQQALGQGPEFLTYFQNEAQLDKSGLPSDRFFAERPEGSVSTLKIQRTQQEDSAVYLCASSLSVNQPQHFGDGTRLSIL.

The rearrangement uses TRBV29-1 and TRBJ1-1; unclear D gene. The CDR3 runs to 14 residues. CDR1 and CDR2 from the germline V gene are SQVTM and ANQGSEA. The V and J ends lost 2 bases and 0 bases respectively, with 10 bases between them. CDR3 coding DNA: TGCAGCGTTGAACTATGGGCCATGAACACTGAAGCTTTCTTT. As protein: CSVELWAMNTEAFF.

This clone appeared a single time. The gene calls are TRBV6-1 and TRBJ1-3, with TRBD1 matching 9 bases. Germline CDR1 MNHNS, CDR2 SASEGT. This CDR3 region has 13 residues. With V trimmed by 8 bases and J by 6 bases, 5 bases remained unmatched. DNA of the CDR3: TGTGCCAGCGGGACAGGGTTAACAAACACCATATATTTT. This translates into CASGTGLTNTIYF.